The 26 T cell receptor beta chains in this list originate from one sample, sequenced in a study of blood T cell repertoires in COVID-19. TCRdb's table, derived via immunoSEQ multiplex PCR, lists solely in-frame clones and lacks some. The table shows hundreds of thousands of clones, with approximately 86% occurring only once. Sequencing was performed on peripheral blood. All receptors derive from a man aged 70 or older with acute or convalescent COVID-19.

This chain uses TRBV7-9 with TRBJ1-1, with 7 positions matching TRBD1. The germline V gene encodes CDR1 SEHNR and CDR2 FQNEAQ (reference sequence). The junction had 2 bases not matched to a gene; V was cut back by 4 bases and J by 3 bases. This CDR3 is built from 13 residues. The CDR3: CASSSRGDTEAFF. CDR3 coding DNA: TGTGCCAGCAGCTCCAGGGGGGACACTGAAGCTTTCTTT.

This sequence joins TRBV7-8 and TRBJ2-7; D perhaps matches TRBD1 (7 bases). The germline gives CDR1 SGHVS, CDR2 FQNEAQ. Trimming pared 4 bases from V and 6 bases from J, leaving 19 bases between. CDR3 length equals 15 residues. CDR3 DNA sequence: TGTGCCAGCAGCTCTCCGGCAGGGGGGAATGGCGAGCAGTACTTC. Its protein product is CASSSPAGGNGEQYF.

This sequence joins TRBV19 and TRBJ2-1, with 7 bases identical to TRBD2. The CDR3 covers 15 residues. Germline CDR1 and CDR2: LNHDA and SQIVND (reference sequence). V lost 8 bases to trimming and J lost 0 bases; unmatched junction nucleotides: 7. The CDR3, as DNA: TGTGCCAGTGGAACTAGCGCTAGCTCCTACAATGAGCAGTTCTTC. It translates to CASGTSASSYNEQFF.

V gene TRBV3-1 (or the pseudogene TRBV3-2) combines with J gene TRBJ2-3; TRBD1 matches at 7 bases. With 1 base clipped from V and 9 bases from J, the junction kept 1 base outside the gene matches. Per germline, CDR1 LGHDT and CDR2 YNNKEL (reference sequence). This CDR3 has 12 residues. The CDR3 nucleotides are TGTGCCAGCAGCCAAGGACAGGGAACGCAGTATTTT. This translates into CASSQGQGTQYF.

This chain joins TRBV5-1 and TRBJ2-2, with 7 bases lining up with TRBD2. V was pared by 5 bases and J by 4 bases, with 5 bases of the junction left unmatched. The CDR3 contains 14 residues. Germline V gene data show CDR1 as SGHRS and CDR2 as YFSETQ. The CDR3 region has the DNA TGCGCCAGCAGAACTGGGGAGGGCACCGGGGAGCTGTTTTTT. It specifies CASRTGEGTGELFF.

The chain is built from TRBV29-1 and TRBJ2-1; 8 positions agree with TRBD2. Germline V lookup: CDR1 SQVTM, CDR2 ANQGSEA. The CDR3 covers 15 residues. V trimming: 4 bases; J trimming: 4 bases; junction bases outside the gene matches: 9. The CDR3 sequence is CSVAPGLVSYNEQFF. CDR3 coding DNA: TGCAGCGTTGCCCCGGGACTAGTTTCTTACAATGAGCAGTTCTTC.

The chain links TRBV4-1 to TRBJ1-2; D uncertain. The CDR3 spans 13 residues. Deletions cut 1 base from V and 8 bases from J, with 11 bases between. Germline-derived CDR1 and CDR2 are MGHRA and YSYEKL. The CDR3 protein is CASSQVSQPGYTF. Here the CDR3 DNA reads TGCGCCAGCAGCCAAGTTTCACAGCCAGGCTACACCTTC.

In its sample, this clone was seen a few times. The CDR3 region is CASSYGGQSAFF. The CDR3 nucleotides are TGTGCCAGCAGTTACGGAGGCCAAAGCGCTTTCTTT. This chain connects TRBV6-2 or TRBV6-3 to TRBJ1-1; D is uncertain. The CDR3 runs 12 residues. Germline CDR1 reads MNHEY; CDR2 reads SVGEGT. V dropped 2 bases and J dropped 11 bases, with 12 bases sitting between them.

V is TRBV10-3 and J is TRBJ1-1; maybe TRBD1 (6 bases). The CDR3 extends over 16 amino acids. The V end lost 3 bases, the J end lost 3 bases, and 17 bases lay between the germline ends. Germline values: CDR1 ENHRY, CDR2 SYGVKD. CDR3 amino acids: CAISDRGPTGYTEAFF. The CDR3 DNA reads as TGTGCCATCAGTGACCGCGGTCCGACAGGATACACTGAAGCTTTCTTT.

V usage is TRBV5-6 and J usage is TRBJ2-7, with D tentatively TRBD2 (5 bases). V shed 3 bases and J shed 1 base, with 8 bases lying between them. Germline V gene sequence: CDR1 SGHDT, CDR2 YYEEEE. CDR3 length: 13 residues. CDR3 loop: CASSWPGSYEQYF. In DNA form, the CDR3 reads TGTGCCAGCAGCTGGCCGGGGTCCTACGAGCAGTACTTC.

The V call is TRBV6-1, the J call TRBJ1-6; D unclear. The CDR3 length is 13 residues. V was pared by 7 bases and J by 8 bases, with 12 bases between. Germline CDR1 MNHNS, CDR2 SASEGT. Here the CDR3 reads CASNLRRDSPLHF. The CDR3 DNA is TGTGCCAGCAACCTTCGGAGGGATTCACCCCTCCACTTT.

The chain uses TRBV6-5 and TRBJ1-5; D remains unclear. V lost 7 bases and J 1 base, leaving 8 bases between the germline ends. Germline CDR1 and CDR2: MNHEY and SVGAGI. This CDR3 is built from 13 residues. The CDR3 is CASNGLSNQPQHF. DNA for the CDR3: TGTGCCAGCAACGGACTGAGCAATCAGCCCCAGCATTTT.

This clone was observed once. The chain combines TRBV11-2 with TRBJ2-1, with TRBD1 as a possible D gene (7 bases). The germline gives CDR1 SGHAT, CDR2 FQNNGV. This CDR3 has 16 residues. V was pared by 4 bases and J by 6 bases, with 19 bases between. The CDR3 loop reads CASSSGGSSAVNEQFF. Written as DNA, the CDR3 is TGTGCCAGCAGCTCAGGGGGGTCTAGCGCGGTCAATGAGCAGTTCTTC. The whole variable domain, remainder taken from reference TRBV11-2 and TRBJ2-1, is EAGVAQSPRYKIIEKRQSVAFWCNPISGHATLYWYQQILGQGPKLLIQFQNNGVVDDSQLPKDRFSAERLKGVDSTLKIQPAKLEDSAVYLCASSSGGSSAVNEQFFGPGTRLTVL.

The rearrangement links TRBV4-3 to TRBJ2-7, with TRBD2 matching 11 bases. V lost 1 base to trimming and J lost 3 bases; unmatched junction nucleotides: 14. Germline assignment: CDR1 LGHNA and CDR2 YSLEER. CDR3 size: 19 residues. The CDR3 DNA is TGCGCCAGCAGCCAAGCCGCTAGCGGGGGGAGACCCGTAGGCTACGAGCAGTACTTC. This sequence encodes CASSQAASGGRPVGYEQYF.

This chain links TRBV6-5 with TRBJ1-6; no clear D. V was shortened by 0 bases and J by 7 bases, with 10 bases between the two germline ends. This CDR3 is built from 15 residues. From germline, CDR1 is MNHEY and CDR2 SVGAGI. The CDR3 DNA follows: TGTGCCAGCAGTTACTCCTCGCGGTACAATTCACCCCTCCACTTT. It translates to CASSYSSRYNSPLHF.

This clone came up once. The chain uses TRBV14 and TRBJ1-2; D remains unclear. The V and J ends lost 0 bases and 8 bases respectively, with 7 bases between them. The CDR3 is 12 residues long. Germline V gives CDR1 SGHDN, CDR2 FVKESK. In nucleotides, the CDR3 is TGTGCCAGCAGCCAAGAAGAGAAAGGCTACACCTTC. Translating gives CASSQEEKGYTF.

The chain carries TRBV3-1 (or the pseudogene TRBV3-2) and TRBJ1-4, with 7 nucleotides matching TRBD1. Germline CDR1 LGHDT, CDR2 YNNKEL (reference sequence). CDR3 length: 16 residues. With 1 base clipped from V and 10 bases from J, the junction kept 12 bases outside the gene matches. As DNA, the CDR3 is TGTGCCAGCAGCCAAGGACAGGGAACTACTGGGGGAAAACTGTTTTTT. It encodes CASSQGQGTTGGKLFF.

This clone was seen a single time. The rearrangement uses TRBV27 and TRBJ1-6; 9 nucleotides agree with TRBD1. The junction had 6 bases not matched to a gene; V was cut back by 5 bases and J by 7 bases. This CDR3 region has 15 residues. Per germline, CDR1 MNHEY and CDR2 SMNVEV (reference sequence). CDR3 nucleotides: TGTGCCAGCAGTCGTCTAGACAGGGGGAATTCACCCCTCCACTTT. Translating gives CASSRLDRGNSPLHF.

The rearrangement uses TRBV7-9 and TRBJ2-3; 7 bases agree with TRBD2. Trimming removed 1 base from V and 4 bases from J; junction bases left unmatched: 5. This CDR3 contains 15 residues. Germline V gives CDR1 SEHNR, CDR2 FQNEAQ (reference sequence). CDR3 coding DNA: TGTGCCAGCAGCTTAGGTGGCGGGAGCGCAGATACGCAGTATTTT. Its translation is CASSLGGGSADTQYF.

The CDR3 here is CASSQDRRGSYEQYF. The CDR3, as DNA: TGTGCCAGCAGCCAAGATCGACGGGGCTCCTACGAGCAGTACTTC. The genes are TRBV4-2 and TRBJ2-7; a weak D match, TRBD2 (5 bases). Trimming left V 0 bases short and J 0 bases short, with 9 bases between. The CDR3 covers 15 residues. Germline V gene data show CDR1 as LGHNA and CDR2 as YNFKEQ.

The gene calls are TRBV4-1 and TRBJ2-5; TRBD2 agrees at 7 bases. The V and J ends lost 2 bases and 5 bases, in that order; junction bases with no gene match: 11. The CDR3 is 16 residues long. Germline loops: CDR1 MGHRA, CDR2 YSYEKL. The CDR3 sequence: CASSQPWPGRGETQYF. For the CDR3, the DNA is TGCGCCAGCAGCCAACCATGGCCGGGGCGGGGGGAGACCCAGTACTTC.

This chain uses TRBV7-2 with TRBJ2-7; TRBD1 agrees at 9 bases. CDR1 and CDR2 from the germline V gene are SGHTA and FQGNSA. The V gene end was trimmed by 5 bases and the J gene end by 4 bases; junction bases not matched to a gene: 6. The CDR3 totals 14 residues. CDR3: CASSPSTGGYEQYF. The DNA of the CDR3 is TGTGCCAGCAGCCCCTCGACAGGGGGGTACGAGCAGTACTTC.

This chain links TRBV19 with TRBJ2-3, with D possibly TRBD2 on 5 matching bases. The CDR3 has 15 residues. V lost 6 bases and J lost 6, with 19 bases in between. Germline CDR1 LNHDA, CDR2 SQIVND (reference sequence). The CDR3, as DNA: TGTGCCAGTAGGGACTCGGACCCGCCGGGGGATACGCAGTATTTT. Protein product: CASRDSDPPGDTQYF.

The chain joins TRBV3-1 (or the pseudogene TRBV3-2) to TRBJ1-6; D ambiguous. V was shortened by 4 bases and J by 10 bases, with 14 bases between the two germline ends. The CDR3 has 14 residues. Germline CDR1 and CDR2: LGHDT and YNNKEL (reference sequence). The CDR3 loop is CASSPEPNESPLHF. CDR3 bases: TGTGCCAGCAGCCCTGAGCCTAACGAGTCACCCCTCCACTTT.

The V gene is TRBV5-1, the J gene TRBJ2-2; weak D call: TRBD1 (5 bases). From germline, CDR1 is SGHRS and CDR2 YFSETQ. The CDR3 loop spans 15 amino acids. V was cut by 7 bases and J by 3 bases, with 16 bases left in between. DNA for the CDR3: TGCGCCAGCCGCGAGGTGGGGCAGGACACCGGGGAGCTGTTTTTT. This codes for CASREVGQDTGELFF.

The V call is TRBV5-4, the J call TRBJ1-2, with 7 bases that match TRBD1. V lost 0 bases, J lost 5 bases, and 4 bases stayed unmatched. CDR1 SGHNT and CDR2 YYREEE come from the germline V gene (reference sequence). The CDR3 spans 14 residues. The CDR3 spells CASSLGGGRYGYTF. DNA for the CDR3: TGTGCCAGCAGCTTGGGAGGGGGCAGATATGGCTACACCTTC. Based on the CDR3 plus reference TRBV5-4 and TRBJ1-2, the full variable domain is ETGVTQSPTHLIKTRGQQVTLRCSSQSGHNTVSWYQQALGQGPQFIFQYYREEENGRGNFPPRFSGLQFPNYSSELNVNALELDDSALYLCASSLGGGRYGYTFGSGTRLTVV.